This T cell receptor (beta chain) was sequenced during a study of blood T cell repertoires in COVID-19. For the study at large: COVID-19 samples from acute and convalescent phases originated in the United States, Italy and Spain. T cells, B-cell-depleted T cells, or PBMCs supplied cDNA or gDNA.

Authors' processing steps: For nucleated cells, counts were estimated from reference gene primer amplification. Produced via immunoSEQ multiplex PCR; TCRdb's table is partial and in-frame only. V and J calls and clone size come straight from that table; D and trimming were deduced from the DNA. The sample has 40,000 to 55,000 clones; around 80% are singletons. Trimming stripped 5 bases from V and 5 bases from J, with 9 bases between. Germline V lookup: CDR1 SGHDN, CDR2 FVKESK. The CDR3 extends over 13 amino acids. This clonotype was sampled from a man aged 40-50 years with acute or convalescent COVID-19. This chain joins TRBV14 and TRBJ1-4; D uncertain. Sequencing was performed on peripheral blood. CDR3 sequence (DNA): TGTGCCAGCAGCGAAGGACTCAATGAAAAACTGTTTTTT. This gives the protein CASSEGLNEKLFF.